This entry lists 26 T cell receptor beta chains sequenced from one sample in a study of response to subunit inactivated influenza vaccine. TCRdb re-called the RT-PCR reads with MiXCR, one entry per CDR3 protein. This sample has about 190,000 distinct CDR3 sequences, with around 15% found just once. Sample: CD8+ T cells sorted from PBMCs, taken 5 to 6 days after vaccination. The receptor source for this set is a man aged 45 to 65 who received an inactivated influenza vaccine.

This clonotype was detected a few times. This chain's CDR3 is CATSREDYEQYF. The CDR3 DNA follows: TGTGCCACCAGCAGAGAAGACTACGAGCAGTACTTC. This sequence joins TRBV15 and TRBJ2-7; D is unclear. V lost 0 bases, J lost 3 bases, and 3 bases lay in between. The V gene's germline CDR1 is LNHNV and CDR2 YYDKDF (reference sequence). CDR3 length equals 12 residues.

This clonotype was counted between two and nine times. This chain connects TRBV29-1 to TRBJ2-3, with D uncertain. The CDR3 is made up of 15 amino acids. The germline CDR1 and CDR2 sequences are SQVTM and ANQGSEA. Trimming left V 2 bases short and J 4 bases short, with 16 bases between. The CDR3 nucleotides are TGCAGCGTTGAATACGGAGTGATAGGTTCAGATACGCAGTATTTT. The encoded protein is CSVEYGVIGSDTQYF.

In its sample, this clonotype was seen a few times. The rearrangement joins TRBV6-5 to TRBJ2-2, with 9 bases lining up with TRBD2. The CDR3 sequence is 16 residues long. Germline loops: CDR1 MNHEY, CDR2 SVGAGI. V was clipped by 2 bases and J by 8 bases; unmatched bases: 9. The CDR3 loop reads CASSYRRTSALGELFF. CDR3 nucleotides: TGTGCCAGCAGTTACCGAAGGACTAGCGCGTTGGGGGAGCTGTTTTTT.

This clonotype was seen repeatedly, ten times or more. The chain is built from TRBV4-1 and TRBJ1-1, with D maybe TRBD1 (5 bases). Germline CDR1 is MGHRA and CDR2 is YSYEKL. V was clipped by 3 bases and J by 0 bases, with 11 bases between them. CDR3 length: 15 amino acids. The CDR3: CASSHLQEVNTEAFF. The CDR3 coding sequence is TGCGCCAGCAGCCACTTACAGGAAGTGAACACTGAAGCTTTCTTT.

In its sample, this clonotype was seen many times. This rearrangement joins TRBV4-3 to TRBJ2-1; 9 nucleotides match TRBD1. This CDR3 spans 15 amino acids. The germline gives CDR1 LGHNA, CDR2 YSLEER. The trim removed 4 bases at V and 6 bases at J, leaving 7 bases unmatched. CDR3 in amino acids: CASSREGTGSNEQFF. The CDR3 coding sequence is TGCGCCAGCAGCCGGGAGGGGACAGGGTCCAATGAGCAGTTCTTC.

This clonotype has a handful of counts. CDR3 coding DNA: TGTGCCAGCAGCGAGGGGGCAGGGAAATACAATGAGCAGTTCTTC. This codes for CASSEGAGKYNEQFF. The V call is TRBV9, the J call TRBJ2-1, with 7 nucleotides matching TRBD1. V shed 3 bases and J 4 bases; nucleotides not matched to a gene: 7. This CDR3 has 15 residues. Per the germline V gene, CDR1 is SGDLS and CDR2 is YYNGEE.

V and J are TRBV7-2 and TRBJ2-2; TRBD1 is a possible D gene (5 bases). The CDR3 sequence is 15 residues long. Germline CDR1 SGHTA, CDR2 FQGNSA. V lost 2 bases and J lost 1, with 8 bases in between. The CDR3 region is CASSLRTGNTGELFF. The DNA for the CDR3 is TGTGCCAGCAGCTTAAGAACAGGGAACACCGGGGAGCTGTTTTTT.

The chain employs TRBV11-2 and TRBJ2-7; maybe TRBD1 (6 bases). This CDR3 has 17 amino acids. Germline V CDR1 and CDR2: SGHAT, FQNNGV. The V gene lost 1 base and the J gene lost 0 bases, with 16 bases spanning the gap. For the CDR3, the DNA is TGTGCCAGCAGCTTAGTCTTTGGAAGGGGGAGCTCCTACGAGCAGTACTTC. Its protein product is CASSLVFGRGSSYEQYF.

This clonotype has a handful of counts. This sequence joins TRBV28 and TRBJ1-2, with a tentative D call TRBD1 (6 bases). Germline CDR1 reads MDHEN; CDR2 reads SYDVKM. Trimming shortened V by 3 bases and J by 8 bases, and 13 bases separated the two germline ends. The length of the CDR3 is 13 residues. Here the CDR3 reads CASSLAGALGYTF. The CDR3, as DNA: TGTGCCAGCAGTTTGGCGGGGGCTCTCGGCTACACCTTC.

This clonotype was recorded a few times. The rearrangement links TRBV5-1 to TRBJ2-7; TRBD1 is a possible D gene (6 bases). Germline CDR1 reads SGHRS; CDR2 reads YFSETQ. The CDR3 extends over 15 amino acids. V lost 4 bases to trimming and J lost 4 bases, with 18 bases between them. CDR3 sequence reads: CASSPYSGTQYEQYF. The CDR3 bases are TGCGCCAGCAGCCCATATTCCGGGACACAGTACGAGCAGTACTTC. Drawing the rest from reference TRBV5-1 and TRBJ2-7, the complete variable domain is KAGVTQTPRYLIKTRGQQVTLSCSPISGHRSVSWYQQTPGQGLQFLFEYFSETQRNKGNFPGRFSGRQFSNSRSEMNVSTLELGDSALYLCASSPYSGTQYEQYFGPGTRLTVT.

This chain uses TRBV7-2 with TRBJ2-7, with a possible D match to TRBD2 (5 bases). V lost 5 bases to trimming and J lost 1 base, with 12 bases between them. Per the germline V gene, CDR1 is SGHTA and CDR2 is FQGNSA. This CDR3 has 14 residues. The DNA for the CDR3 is TGTGCCAGCAGCCCCGCGGGCAATTCCTACGAGCAGTACTTC. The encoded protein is CASSPAGNSYEQYF.

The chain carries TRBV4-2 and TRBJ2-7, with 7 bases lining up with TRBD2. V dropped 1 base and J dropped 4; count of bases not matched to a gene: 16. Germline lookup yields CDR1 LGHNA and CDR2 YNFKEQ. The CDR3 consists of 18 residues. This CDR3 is CASSQGRAAAGLPYEQYF. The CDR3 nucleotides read TGTGCCAGCAGCCAAGGCCGAGCAGCCGCGGGACTACCATACGAGCAGTACTTC.

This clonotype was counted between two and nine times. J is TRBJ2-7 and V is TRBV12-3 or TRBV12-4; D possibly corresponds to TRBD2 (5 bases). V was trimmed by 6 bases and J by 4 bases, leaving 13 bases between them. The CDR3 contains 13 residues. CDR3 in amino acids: CASSPDGNYEQYF. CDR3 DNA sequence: TGTGCCAGCAGCCCGGACGGGAATTACGAGCAGTACTTC.

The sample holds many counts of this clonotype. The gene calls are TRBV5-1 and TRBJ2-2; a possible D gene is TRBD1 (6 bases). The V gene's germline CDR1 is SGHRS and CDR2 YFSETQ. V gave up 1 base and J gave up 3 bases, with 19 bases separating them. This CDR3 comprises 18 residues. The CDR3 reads CASSLPWISQGHTGELFF. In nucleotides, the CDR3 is TGCGCCAGCAGCTTGCCGTGGATCTCACAGGGCCACACCGGGGAGCTGTTTTTT. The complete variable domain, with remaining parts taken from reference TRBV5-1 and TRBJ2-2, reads KAGVTQTPRYLIKTRGQQVTLSCSPISGHRSVSWYQQTPGQGLQFLFEYFSETQRNKGNFPGRFSGRQFSNSRSEMNVSTLELGDSALYLCASSLPWISQGHTGELFFGEGSRLTVL.

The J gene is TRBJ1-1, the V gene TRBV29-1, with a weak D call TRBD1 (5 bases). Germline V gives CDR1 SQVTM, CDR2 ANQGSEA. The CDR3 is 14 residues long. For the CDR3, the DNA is TGCATCGTCGGGGGAGGGTATGGGAACACTGAAGCTTTCTTT. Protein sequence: CIVGGGYGNTEAFF. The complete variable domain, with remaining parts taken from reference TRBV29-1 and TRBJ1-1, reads SAVISQKPSRDICQRGTSLTIQCQVDSQVTMMFWYRQQPGQSLTLIATANQGSEATYESGFVIDKFPISRPNLTFSTLTVSNMSPEDSSIYLCIVGGGYGNTEAFFGQGTRLTVV.

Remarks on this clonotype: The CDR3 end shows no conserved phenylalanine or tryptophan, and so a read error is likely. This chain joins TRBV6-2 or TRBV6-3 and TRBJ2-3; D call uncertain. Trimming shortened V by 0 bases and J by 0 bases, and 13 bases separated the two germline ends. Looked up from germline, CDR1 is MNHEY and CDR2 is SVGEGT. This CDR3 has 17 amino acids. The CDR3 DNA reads TGTGCCAGCAGTTACTCGAGTCTCCAATGGAGCACAGATACGCAGTATCTT. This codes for CASSYSSLQWSTDTQYL.

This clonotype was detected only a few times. In DNA form, the CDR3 reads TGTGCCAGCAGTGATAGGGCTAGCGGGGAGGTTGAGCAGTTCTTC. Residues: CASSDRASGEVEQFF. V usage is TRBV2 and J usage is TRBJ2-1; TRBD2 matches 9 bases. From germline, CDR1 is SNHLY and CDR2 FYNNEI. V gave up 3 bases and J gave up 9 bases; unmatched junction bases: 9. The CDR3 is 15 amino acids.

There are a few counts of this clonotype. CDR3 sequence (DNA): TGTGCCAGCAGCGCGACGTCGGGACAGGGGGTCTACGAGCAGTACTTC. This translates into CASSATSGQGVYEQYF. This chain connects TRBV9 to TRBJ2-7, with 11 bases lining up with TRBD1. Germline lookup yields CDR1 SGDLS and CDR2 YYNGEE. CDR3 length: 16 amino acids. V gave up 3 bases and J gave up 3 bases; unmatched junction bases: 8.

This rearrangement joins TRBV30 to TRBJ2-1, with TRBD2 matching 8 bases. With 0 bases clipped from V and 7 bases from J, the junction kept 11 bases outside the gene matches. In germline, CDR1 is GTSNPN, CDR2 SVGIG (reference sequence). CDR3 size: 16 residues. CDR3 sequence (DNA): TGTGCCTGGAGTGTACTAGGAGCGGGAGAGGGTAATGAGCAGTTCTTC. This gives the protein CAWSVLGAGEGNEQFF.

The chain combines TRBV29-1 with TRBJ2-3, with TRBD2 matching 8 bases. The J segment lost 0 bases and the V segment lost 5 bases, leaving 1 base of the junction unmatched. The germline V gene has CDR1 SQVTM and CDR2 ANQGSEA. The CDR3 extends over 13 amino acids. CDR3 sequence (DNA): TGCAGCGTTTTAGCGGGAAGCACAGATACGCAGTATTTT. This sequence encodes CSVLAGSTDTQYF.

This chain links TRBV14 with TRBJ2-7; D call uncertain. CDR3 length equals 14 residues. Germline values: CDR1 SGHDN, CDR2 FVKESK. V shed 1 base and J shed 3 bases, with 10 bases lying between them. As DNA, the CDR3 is TGTGCCAGCAGCCAAGGGGTCGTGTTCTACGAGCAGTACTTC. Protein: CASSQGVVFYEQYF. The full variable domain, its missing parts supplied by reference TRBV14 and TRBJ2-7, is EAGVTQFPSHSVIEKGQTVTLRCDPISGHDNLYWYRRVMGKEIKFLLHFVKESKQDESGMPNNRFLAERTGGTYSTLKVQPAELEDSGVYFCASSQGVVFYEQYFGPGTRLTVT.

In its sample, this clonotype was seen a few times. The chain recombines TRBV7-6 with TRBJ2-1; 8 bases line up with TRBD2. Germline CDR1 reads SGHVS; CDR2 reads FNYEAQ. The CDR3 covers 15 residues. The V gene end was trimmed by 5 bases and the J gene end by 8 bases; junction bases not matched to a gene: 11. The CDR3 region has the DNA TGTGCCAGCAGCCCAGCGGGAGTTGAATTCGATGAGCAGTTCTTC. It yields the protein CASSPAGVEFDEQFF.

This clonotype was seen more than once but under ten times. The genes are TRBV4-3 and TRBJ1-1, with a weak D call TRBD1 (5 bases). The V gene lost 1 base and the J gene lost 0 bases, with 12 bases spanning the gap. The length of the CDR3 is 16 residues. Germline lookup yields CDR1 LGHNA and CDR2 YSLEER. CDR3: CASSQGPGAMNTEAFF. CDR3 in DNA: TGCGCCAGCAGCCAAGGTCCCGGGGCTATGAACACTGAAGCTTTCTTT.

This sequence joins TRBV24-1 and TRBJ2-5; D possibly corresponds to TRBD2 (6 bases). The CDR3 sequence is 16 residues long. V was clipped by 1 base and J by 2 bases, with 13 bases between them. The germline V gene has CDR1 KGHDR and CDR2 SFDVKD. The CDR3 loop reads CATSDLSGPQQETQYF. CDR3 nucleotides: TGTGCCACCAGTGATTTAAGCGGGCCACAGCAAGAGACCCAGTACTTC.

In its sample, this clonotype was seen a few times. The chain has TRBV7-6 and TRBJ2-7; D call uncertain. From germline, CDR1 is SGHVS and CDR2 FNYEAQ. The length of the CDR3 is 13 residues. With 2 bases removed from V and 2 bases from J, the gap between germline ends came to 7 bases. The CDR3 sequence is CASSLHATYEQYF. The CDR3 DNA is TGTGCCAGCAGCTTACACGCGACCTACGAGCAGTACTTC. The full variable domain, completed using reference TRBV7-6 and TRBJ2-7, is GAGVSQSPRYKVTKRGQDVALRCDPISGHVSLYWYRQALGQGPEFLTYFNYEAQQDKSGLPNDRFSAERPEGSISTLTIQRTEQRDSAMYRCASSLHATYEQYFGPGTRLTVT.

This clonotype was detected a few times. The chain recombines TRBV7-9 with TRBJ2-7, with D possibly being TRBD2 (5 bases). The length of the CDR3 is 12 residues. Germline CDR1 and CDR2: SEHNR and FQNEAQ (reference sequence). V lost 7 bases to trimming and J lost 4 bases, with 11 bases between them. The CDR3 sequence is CASTPGGYEQYF. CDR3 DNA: TGTGCCAGCACGCCTGGCGGGTACGAGCAGTACTTC. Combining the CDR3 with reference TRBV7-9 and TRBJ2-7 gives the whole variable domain DTGVSQNPRHKITKRGQNVTFRCDPISEHNRLYWYRQTLGQGPEFLTYFQNEAQLEKSRLLSDRFSAERPKGSFSTLEIQRTEQGDSAMYLCASTPGGYEQYFGPGTRLTVT.